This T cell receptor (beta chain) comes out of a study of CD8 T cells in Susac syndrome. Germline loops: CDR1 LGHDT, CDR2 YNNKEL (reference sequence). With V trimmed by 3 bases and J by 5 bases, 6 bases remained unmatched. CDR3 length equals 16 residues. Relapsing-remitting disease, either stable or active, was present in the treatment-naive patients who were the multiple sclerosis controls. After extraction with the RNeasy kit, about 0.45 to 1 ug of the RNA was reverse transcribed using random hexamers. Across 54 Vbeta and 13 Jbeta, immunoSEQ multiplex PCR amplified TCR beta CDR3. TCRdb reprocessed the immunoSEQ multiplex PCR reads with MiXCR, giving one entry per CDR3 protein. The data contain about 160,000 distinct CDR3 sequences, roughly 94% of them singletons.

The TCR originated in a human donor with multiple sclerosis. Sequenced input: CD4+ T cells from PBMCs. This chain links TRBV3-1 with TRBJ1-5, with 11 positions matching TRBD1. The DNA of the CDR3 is TGTGCCAGCAGCCAGGATAGGACAGGGGGCGATCAGCCCCAGCATTTT. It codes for CASSQDRTGGDQPQHF.